The TCR beta chain under discussion was sequenced for a study of cytomegalovirus exposure and HLA in healthy donors. There are 12 residues in the CDR3. Trimming removed 0 bases from V and 7 bases from J, with 7 bases in between. CDR1 and CDR2 (germline): SGDLS, YYNGEE. A multiplex PCR was run with 60 Vbeta primers and 13 Jbeta primers. Sequenced by immunoSEQ multiplex PCR; TCRdb stores in-frame clones only, minus some. The sample shows approximately 160,000 clones, 65% to 70% of them seen only once. Whole-study results and caveats: An analysis was carried out later, and it reportedly showed fewer N-insertions in an Asian-associated ancestry cluster than the approximately 700-donor mean.

Points on this clone: Its antigen remains unidentified.

The V and J genes are TRBV9 and TRBJ2-5; tentatively, D is TRBD2 (6 bases). The sequenced material came from PBMCs. The TCR sequence derives from a young woman in good health and CMV-seropositive. The DNA for the CDR3 is TGTGCCAGCAGCGTAGAGGAGGGGACCCAGTACTTC. Translation: CASSVEEGTQYF.